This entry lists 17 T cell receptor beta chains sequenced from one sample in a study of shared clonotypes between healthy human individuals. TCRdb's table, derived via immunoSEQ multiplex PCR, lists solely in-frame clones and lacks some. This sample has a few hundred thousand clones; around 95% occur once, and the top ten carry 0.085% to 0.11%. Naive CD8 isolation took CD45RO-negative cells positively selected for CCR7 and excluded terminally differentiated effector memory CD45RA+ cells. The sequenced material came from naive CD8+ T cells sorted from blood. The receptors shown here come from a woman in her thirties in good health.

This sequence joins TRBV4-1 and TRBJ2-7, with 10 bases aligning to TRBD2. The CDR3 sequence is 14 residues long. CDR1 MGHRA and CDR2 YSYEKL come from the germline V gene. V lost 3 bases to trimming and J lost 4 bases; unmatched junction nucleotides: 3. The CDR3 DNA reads TGCGCCAGCAGCCAGACTAGCGGGCGGTACGAGCAGTACTTC. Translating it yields CASSQTSGRYEQYF.

This CDR3 is CASRTTSGSYEQYF. Written as DNA, the CDR3 is TGTGCCAGCAGAACAACTAGCGGGAGTTACGAGCAGTACTTC. The chain couples TRBV2 to TRBJ2-5, with 11 bases aligning to TRBD2. The J call is doubtful: the DNA matches TRBJ2-7 better. The germline CDR1 and CDR2 sequences are SNHLY and FYNNEI. The CDR3 loop spans 14 amino acids.

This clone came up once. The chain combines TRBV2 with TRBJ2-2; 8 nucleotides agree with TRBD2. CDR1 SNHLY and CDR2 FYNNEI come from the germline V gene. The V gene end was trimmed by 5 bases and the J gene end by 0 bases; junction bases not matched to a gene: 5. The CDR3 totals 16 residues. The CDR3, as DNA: TGTGCCAGCAGTCCATCGGGACTAGCGAACACCGGGGAGCTGTTTTTT. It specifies CASSPSGLANTGELFF.

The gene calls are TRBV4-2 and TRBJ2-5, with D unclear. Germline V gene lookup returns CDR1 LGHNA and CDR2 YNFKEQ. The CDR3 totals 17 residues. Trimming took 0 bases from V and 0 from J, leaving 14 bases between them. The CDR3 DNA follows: TGTGCCAGCAGCCAAGAATCCGGCGGAACGTACCAAGAGACCCAGTACTTC. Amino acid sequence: CASSQESGGTYQETQYF.

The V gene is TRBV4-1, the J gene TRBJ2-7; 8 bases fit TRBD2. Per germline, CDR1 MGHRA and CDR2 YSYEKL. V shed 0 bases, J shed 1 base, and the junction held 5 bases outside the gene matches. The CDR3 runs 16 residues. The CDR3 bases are TGCGCCAGCAGCCAAGATCTGGCTAGCGGGTCCTACGAGCAGTACTTC. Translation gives CASSQDLASGSYEQYF.

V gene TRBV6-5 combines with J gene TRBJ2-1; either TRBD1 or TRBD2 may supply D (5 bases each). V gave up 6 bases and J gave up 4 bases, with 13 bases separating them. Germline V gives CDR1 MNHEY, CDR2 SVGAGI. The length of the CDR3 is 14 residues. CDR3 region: CASSWGLAYNEQFF. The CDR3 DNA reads TGTGCCAGCAGCTGGGGCCTAGCTTACAATGAGCAGTTCTTC.

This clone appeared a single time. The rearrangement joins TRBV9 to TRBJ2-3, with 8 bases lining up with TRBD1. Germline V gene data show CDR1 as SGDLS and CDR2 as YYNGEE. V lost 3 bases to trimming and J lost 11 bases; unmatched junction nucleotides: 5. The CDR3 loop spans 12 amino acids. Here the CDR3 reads CASSGPDRVQYF. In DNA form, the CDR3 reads TGTGCCAGCAGCGGACCGGACAGGGTGCAGTATTTT.

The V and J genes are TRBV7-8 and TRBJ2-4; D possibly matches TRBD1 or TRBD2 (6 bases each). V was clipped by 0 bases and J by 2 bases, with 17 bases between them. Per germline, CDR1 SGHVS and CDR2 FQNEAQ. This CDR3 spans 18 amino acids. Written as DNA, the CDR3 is TGTGCCAGCAGCTTAGCCGCGCAGGGGACTGGAACCAAAAACATTCAGTACTTC. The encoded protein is CASSLAAQGTGTKNIQYF.

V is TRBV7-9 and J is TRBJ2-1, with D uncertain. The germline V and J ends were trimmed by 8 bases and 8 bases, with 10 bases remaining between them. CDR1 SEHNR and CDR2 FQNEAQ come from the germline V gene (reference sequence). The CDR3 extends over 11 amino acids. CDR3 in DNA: TGTGCCAGCGGATCAAGGGATGAGCAGTTCTTC. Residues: CASGSRDEQFF. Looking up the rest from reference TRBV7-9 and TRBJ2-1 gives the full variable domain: DTGVSQNPRHKITKRGQNVTFRCDPISEHNRLYWYRQTLGQGPEFLTYFQNEAQLEKSRLLSDRFSAERPKGSFSTLEIQRTEQGDSAMYLCASGSRDEQFFGPGTRLTVL.

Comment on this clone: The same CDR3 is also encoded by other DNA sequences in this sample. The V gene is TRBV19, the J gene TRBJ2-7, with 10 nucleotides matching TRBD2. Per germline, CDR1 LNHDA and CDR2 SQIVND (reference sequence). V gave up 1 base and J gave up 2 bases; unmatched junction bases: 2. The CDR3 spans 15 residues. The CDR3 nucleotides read TGTGCCAGTAGTATAGGCCTAGCGGGAGCCTACGAGCAGTACTTC. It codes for CASSIGLAGAYEQYF.

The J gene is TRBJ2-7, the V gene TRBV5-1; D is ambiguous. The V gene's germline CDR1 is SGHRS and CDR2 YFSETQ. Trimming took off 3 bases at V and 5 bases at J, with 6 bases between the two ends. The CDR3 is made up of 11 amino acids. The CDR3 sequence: CASSSMNEQYF. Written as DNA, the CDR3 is TGCGCCAGCAGCTCCATGAACGAGCAGTACTTC.

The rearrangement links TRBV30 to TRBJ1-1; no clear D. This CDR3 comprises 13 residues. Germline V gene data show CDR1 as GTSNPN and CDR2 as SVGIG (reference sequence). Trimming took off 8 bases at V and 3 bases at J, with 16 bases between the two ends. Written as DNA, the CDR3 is TGTGCCGGGGTAGACATGGGATACACTGAAGCTTTCTTT. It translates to CAGVDMGYTEAFF.

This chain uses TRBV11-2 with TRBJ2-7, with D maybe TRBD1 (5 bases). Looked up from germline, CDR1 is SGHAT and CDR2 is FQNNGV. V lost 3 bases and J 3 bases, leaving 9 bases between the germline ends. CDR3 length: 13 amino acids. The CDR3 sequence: CASSFDRDYEQYF. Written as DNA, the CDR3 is TGTGCCAGCAGCTTCGACAGAGACTACGAGCAGTACTTC.

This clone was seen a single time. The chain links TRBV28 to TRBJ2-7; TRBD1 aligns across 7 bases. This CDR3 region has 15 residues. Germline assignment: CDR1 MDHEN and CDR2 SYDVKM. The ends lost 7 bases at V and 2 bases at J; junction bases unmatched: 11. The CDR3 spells CASIHRDSNPYEQYF. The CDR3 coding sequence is TGTGCCAGCATTCACCGGGACAGCAACCCCTACGAGCAGTACTTC.

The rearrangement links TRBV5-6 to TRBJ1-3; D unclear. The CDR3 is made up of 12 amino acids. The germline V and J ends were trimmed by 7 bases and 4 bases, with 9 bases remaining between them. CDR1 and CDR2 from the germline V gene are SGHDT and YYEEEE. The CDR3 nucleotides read TGTGCCAGCTCCACGAGAGGAAACACCATATATTTT. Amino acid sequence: CASSTRGNTIYF. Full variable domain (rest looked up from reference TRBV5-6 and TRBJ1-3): DAGVTQSPTHLIKTRGQQVTLRCSPKSGHDTVSWYQQALGQGPQFIFQYYEEEERQRGNFPDRFSGHQFPNYSSELNVNALLLGDSALYLCASSTRGNTIYFGEGSWLTVV.

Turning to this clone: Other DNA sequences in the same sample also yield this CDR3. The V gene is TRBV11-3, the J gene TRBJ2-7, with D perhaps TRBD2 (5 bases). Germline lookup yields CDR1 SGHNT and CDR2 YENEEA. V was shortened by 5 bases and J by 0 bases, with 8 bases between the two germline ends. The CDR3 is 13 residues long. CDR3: CASSLGSSYEQYF. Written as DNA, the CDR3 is TGTGCCAGCAGCCTGGGGAGCTCCTACGAGCAGTACTTC.

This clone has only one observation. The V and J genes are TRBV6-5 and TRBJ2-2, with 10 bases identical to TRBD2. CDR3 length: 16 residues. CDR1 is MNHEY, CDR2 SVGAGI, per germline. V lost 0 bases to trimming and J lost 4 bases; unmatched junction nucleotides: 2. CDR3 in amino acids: CASSYSGLASTGELFF. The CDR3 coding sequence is TGTGCCAGCAGTTACTCGGGACTAGCGTCCACCGGGGAGCTGTTTTTT.